A single sample is the source of the 22 T cell receptor beta chains below, sequenced in a study of blood T cell repertoires in COVID-19. Some clones are missing from TCRdb's copy, which holds only in-frame ones; the method was immunoSEQ multiplex PCR. In the table there are around 480,000 clones, approximately 86% of which are singletons. Sample: PBMCs or T cells enriched from blood (not recorded which). The receptors here all came from a woman aged 18-29 years who had recovered from COVID-19.

The rearrangement links TRBV5-4 to TRBJ2-2, with D possibly TRBD1 on 5 matching bases. Germline V lookup: CDR1 SGHNT, CDR2 YYREEE (reference sequence). The CDR3 length is 14 residues. Trimming pared 1 base from V and 4 bases from J, leaving 8 bases between. The CDR3 loop reads CASSLQGGTGELFF. CDR3 sequence (DNA): TGTGCCAGCAGCTTGCAGGGCGGCACCGGGGAGCTGTTTTTT. Full variable domain (missing parts from reference TRBV5-4 and TRBJ2-2): ETGVTQSPTHLIKTRGQQVTLRCSSQSGHNTVSWYQQALGQGPQFIFQYYREEENGRGNFPPRFSGLQFPNYSSELNVNALELDDSALYLCASSLQGGTGELFFGEGSRLTVL.

The chain combines TRBV18 with TRBJ1-5; D remains unclear. V was clipped by 3 bases and J by 3 bases, with 6 bases between them. In germline, CDR1 is KGHSH, CDR2 LQKENI. CDR3 length: 13 amino acids. In DNA form, the CDR3 reads TGTGCCAGCTCACCGCGGGACAATCAGCCCCAGCATTTT. Translation gives CASSPRDNQPQHF.

The V and J genes are TRBV29-1 and TRBJ1-2, with TRBD1 matching 9 bases. Per germline, CDR1 SQVTM and CDR2 ANQGSEA. The CDR3 contains 13 residues. The V segment lost 6 bases and the J segment 6 bases; nucleotides outside the gene matches: 8. This CDR3 is CSVVLTGGHGYTF. CDR3 nucleotide sequence: TGCAGCGTCGTTCTTACAGGGGGCCATGGCTACACCTTC.

The chain carries TRBV29-1 and TRBJ1-5, with TRBD1 matching 7 bases. CDR3 length: 14 amino acids. Trimming cost V 5 bases and J 0 bases; bases outside gene matches: 4. CDR1 is SQVTM, CDR2 ANQGSEA, per germline. The CDR3 region is CSVLTGYSNQPQHF. The CDR3 DNA reads TGCAGCGTTTTGACAGGGTATAGCAATCAGCCCCAGCATTTT.

V is TRBV10-3 and J is TRBJ1-1, with D possibly matching TRBD1 (6 bases). V lost 5 bases, J lost 2 bases, and 12 bases lay in between. CDR3 length: 14 residues. The germline V gene encodes CDR1 ENHRY and CDR2 SYGVKD. The CDR3 loop reads CAISTGLGNTEAFF. The CDR3 nucleotides read TGTGCCATCAGTACAGGGTTGGGAAACACTGAAGCTTTCTTT.

In this sample, this clone turned up once. The rearrangement uses TRBV5-6 and TRBJ1-1, with D perhaps TRBD1 (5 bases). V shed 6 bases and J shed 0 bases, with 18 bases lying between them. Germline CDR1 is SGHDT and CDR2 is YYEEEE. This CDR3 has 16 residues. DNA of the CDR3: TGTGCCAGCACCCGAACGGGGGGAGAGATGAACACTGAAGCTTTCTTT. Its translation: CASTRTGGEMNTEAFF.

V is TRBV7-8 and J is TRBJ2-3; D is undetermined. Trimming removed 5 bases at V and 6 bases at J, with 12 bases between. The length of the CDR3 is 13 residues. Germline CDR1 is SGHVS and CDR2 is FQNEAQ. CDR3 protein: CASSPGIVDTQYF. The DNA of the CDR3 is TGTGCCAGCAGCCCCGGTATTGTTGATACGCAGTATTTT.

The CDR3 nucleotides are TGCGCCAGCAGACAGGGTAATGAAAAACTGTTTTTT. Amino acids: CASRQGNEKLFF. The V call is TRBV5-1, the J call TRBJ1-4; D perhaps matches TRBD1 (6 bases). The V gene's germline CDR1 is SGHRS and CDR2 YFSETQ. The V and J ends lost 5 bases and 4 bases respectively, with 6 bases between them. The CDR3 is 12 amino acids.

This chain links TRBV30 with TRBJ1-4; 10 bases fit TRBD1. Trimming at V came to 0 bases and at J to 7 bases, leaving 11 bases not matched to a gene. Germline CDR1 GTSNPN, CDR2 SVGIG (reference sequence). The CDR3 covers 17 residues. CDR3 residues: CAWSVGDRGPGSEKLFF. DNA for the CDR3: TGTGCCTGGAGTGTAGGGGACAGGGGTCCGGGGAGTGAAAAACTGTTTTTT.

The CDR3 loop reads CASSQVPPKTEYGYTF. DNA of the CDR3: TGTGCCAGCAGCCAAGTGCCTCCGAAGACAGAGTATGGCTACACCTTC. The chain is built from TRBV4-2 and TRBJ1-2; D might be TRBD1 (5 bases). Germline V CDR1 and CDR2: LGHNA, YNFKEQ. The CDR3 is 16 amino acids. V was cut by 1 base and J by 5 bases, with 17 bases left in between.

The gene calls are TRBV7-8 and TRBJ2-7; 11 bases are a match to TRBD2. The CDR3 is made up of 17 amino acids. The germline V gene has CDR1 SGHVS and CDR2 FQNEAQ. The V and J ends lost 0 bases and 3 bases, in that order; junction bases with no gene match: 7. CDR3 region: CASSLAPRLAGGYEQYF. The CDR3 DNA reads as TGTGCCAGCAGCTTAGCCCCCCGGCTAGCGGGGGGCTACGAGCAGTACTTC. Full variable domain (outside the CDR3, taken from reference TRBV7-8 and TRBJ2-7): GAGVSQSPRYKVAKRGQDVALRCDPISGHVSLFWYQQALGQGPEFLTYFQNEAQLDKSGLPSDRFFAERPEGSVSTLKIQRTQQEDSAVYLCASSLAPRLAGGYEQYFGPGTRLTVT.

The V call is TRBV5-1, the J call TRBJ1-1, with unresolved D. The CDR3 contains 13 residues. V gave up 2 bases and J gave up 1 base, with 6 bases separating them. Germline CDR1 is SGHRS and CDR2 is YFSETQ. The CDR3 region is CASSLQSNTEAFF. DNA for the CDR3: TGCGCCAGCAGCTTACAATCGAACACTGAAGCTTTCTTT.

This clone was seen only once. The rearrangement uses TRBV19 and TRBJ2-7, with 7 positions matching TRBD1. Trimming at V came to 10 bases and at J to 3 bases, leaving 12 bases not matched to a gene. The CDR3 is made up of 14 amino acids. Germline lookup yields CDR1 LNHDA and CDR2 SQIVND (reference sequence). In nucleotides, the CDR3 is TGTGCCAAGTACTCCGGGACAGCCTTCTACGAGCAGTACTTC. Translating gives CAKYSGTAFYEQYF.

The V and J genes are TRBV10-3 and TRBJ1-1; D perhaps matches TRBD1 (5 bases). From germline, CDR1 is ENHRY and CDR2 SYGVKD. Trimming removed 5 bases at V and 4 bases at J, with 23 bases between. The CDR3 totals 17 residues. The chain's CDR3 is CAISTPGGERGSTEAFF. CDR3 sequence (DNA): TGTGCCATCAGTACCCCCGGCGGGGAGAGGGGAAGCACTGAAGCTTTCTTT.

This rearrangement joins TRBV7-8 to TRBJ1-2, with 10 bases matching TRBD1. Trimming removed 5 bases from V and 4 bases from J; junction bases left unmatched: 4. Germline V gene data show CDR1 as SGHVS and CDR2 as FQNEAQ. The CDR3 length is 14 residues. The CDR3 region has the DNA TGTGCCAGCAGCCAACGGACAGGGGGCTATGGCTACACCTTC. Translating it yields CASSQRTGGYGYTF.

The chain joins TRBV12-5 to TRBJ2-1; possible D gene TRBD1, 5 bases. The length of the CDR3 is 13 residues. Trimming took off 1 base at V and 5 bases at J, with 6 bases between the two ends. CDR1 and CDR2 (germline): LGHNT, FRNRAP. CDR3: CASGLGQNNEQFF. In nucleotides, the CDR3 is TGTGCTAGTGGTTTGGGACAGAACAATGAGCAGTTCTTC.

V gene TRBV19 combines with J gene TRBJ1-2, with 8 bases fitting TRBD1. CDR1 is LNHDA and CDR2 is SQIVND in the germline V gene (reference sequence). The J segment lost 3 bases and the V segment lost 5 bases, leaving 5 bases of the junction unmatched. This CDR3 spans 14 amino acids. CDR3 loop: CASSPGQEDYGYTF. The CDR3 region has the DNA TGTGCCAGTAGTCCGGGACAGGAGGACTATGGCTACACCTTC.

The rearrangement uses TRBV2 and TRBJ2-1; D remains ambiguous. V was cut by 4 bases and J by 4 bases, with 11 bases left in between. From germline, CDR1 is SNHLY and CDR2 FYNNEI. The CDR3 has 14 residues. The CDR3 is CASSAVHSYNEQFF. The DNA for the CDR3 is TGTGCCAGCAGTGCGGTGCATTCGTACAATGAGCAGTTCTTC.

The chain recombines TRBV2 with TRBJ2-1; TRBD1 matches 9 bases. This CDR3 has 14 residues. Germline CDR1 reads SNHLY; CDR2 reads FYNNEI. V was clipped by 8 bases and J by 3 bases; unmatched bases: 5. DNA of the CDR3: TGTGCCAGCGGGGGACAGGGAGGCTACAATGAGCAGTTCTTC. This sequence encodes CASGGQGGYNEQFF. Filled out from reference TRBV2 and TRBJ2-1, the complete variable domain reads EPEVTQTPSHQVTQMGQEVILRCVPISNHLYFYWYRQILGQKVEFLVSFYNNEISEKSEIFDDQFSVERPDGSNFTLKIRSTKLEDSAMYFCASGGQGGYNEQFFGPGTRLTVL.

This chain links TRBV5-4 with TRBJ2-2, with D uncertain. CDR1 is SGHNT and CDR2 is YYREEE in the germline V gene (reference sequence). The CDR3 has 13 amino acids. The ends were cut back, 2 bases at V and 5 bases at J, with 7 bases in the middle. In DNA form, the CDR3 reads TGTGCCAGCAGCTTCTCAGATACCGGGGAGCTGTTTTTT. It encodes CASSFSDTGELFF.

The J gene is TRBJ2-7, the V gene TRBV5-1, with 9 bases aligning to TRBD1. There are 15 residues in the CDR3. After removal of 4 bases from V and 4 bases from J, the junction contained 9 bases not matched to a gene. Germline V CDR1 and CDR2: SGHRS, YFSETQ. CDR3 DNA: TGCGCCAGCAGCCTTCAACCGGGACAGGGATACGAGCAGTACTTC. Residues: CASSLQPGQGYEQYF.

Written as DNA, the CDR3 is TGCGCCAGCAGCTTCCCGCGTACGGCGGGGGGGTTTGGACATGAGCAGTTCTTC. Its translation is CASSFPRTAGGFGHEQFF. The chain recombines TRBV5-1 with TRBJ2-1; 9 bases match TRBD2. CDR3 length: 18 residues. CDR1 and CDR2 (germline): SGHRS, YFSETQ. Germline trimming cut 2 bases from V and 8 bases from J; bases unmatched to any gene: 17.